A selection of T cell receptor beta chains follows, all from one sample in a study of CD8+ T cells in alopecia areata. Clones were sequenced by immunoSEQ multiplex PCR, and TCRdb holds only the in-frame ones, with some missing. This sample has 110,000 or so clones, with approximately 59% found just once. The sequencing input was CD8+ T cells sorted from blood. These receptors were taken from a human donor in good health. Both conserved end residues are part of each CDR3. The D gene is left open where the match is weak.

CDR3	J	length	V	D
CASSQYGLGDANEQFF	TRBJ2-1	16	TRBV4-3	-
CASSSSSYEQYF	TRBJ2-7	12	TRBV7-2	-
CASSPLQMNTEAFF	TRBJ1-1	14	TRBV28	-
CASSSSSGEWAMGQFF	TRBJ2-1	16	TRBV7-9	TRBD2
CASSWGQSHGYTF	TRBJ1-2	13	TRBV7-2	TRBD1
CASSFPTGVYNEQFF	TRBJ2-1	15	TRBV5-6	-
CASSYLGTVEKNF	TRBJ2-5	13	TRBV7-2	-
CASSQAGPFDYGYTF	TRBJ1-2	15	TRBV4-3	-
CASSSGLEETQYF	TRBJ2-5	13	TRBV28	TRBD2
CASSQVGWGYGDTQYF	TRBJ2-3	16	TRBV4-1	-
CSVGTWTSGGYNEQFF	TRBJ2-1	16	TRBV29-1	TRBD2
CASSASSAGPYNEQFF	TRBJ2-1	16	TRBV25-1	-
CASSLGGKKDTQYF	TRBJ2-3	14	TRBV7-8	-
CATMGRGHDTEAFF	TRBJ1-1	14	TRBV28	TRBD1
CASSQDRTGGMGANVLTF	TRBJ2-6	18	TRBV4-3	TRBD1
CASSQGSVHYGYTF	TRBJ1-2	14	TRBV4-1	-
CASSYLGDDGYTF	TRBJ1-2	13	TRBV6-5	-
CASSDPRTGDQETQYF	TRBJ2-5	16	TRBV28	TRBD1
CASSLGTGIYEQYF	-	14	TRBV27	-
CASRPLEGPGDEQYF	TRBJ2-7	15	TRBV4-2	-
CASSARGGLYNEQFF	TRBJ2-1	15	TRBV9	TRBD2
CASSPLVLTDIYEQYF	TRBJ2-7	16	TRBV4-1	-
CASSLIGDPYNEQFF	TRBJ2-1	15	TRBV27	-
CASSEDYGYTF	TRBJ1-2	11	TRBV6-1	-
CASSSGLAGGQETQYF	TRBJ2-5	16	TRBV7-3	TRBD2
CASSLGRAGSDYGYTF	TRBJ1-2	16	TRBV13	-
CSVGPLNTEAFF	TRBJ1-1	12	TRBV29-1	-
CASSLGQGAYNEQFF	TRBJ2-1	15	TRBV5-6	TRBD1
CASRFRGLAGPTDTQYF	TRBJ2-3	17	TRBV27	TRBD2